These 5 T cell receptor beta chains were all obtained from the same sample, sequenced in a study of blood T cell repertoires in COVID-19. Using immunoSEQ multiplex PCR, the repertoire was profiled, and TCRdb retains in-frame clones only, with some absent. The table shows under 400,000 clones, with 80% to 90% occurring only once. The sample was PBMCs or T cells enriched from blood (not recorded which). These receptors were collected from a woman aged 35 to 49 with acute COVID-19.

This CDR3 reads CASSMDNTDTQYF. DNA of the CDR3: TGTGCCAGCTCAATGGACAACACAGATACGCAGTATTTT. The V gene is TRBV18, the J gene TRBJ2-3; a possible D gene is TRBD1 (5 bases). V shed 5 bases and J shed 2 bases, with 8 bases lying between them. The CDR3 is made up of 13 amino acids. CDR1 KGHSH and CDR2 LQKENI come from the germline V gene. The full variable domain, in which reference TRBV18 and TRBJ2-3 provide the parts outside the CDR3, is NAGVMQNPRHLVRRRGQEARLRCSPMKGHSHVYWYRQLPEEGLKFMVYLQKENIIDESGMPKERFSAEFPKEGPSILRIQQVVRGDSAAYFCASSMDNTDTQYFGPGTRLTVL.

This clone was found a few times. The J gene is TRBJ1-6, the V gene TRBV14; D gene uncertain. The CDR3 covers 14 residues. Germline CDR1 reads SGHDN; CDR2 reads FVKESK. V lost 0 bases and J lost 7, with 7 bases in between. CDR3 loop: CASSQDGRNSPLHF. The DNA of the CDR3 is TGTGCCAGCAGCCAAGATGGCCGAAATTCACCCCTCCACTTT.

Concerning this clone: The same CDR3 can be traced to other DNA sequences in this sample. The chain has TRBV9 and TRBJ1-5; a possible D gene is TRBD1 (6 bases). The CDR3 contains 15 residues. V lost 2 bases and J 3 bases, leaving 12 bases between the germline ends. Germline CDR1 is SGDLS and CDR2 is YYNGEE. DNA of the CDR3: TGTGCCAGCAGCGTCGGCCAGGGGACCAATCAGCCCCAGCATTTT. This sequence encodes CASSVGQGTNQPQHF.

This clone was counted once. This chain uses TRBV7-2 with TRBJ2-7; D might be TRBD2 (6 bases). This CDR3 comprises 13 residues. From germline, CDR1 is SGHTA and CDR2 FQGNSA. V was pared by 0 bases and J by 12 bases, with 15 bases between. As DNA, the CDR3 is TGTGCCAGCAGCTTAGCGCATTCGAGGGACTGGTACTTC. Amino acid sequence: CASSLAHSRDWYF.

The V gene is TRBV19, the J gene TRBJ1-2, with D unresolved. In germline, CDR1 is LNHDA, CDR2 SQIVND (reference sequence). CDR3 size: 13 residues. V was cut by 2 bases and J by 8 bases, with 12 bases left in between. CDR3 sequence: CASSIIGERGYTF. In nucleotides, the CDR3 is TGTGCCAGTAGTATAATCGGGGAACGGGGCTACACCTTC.